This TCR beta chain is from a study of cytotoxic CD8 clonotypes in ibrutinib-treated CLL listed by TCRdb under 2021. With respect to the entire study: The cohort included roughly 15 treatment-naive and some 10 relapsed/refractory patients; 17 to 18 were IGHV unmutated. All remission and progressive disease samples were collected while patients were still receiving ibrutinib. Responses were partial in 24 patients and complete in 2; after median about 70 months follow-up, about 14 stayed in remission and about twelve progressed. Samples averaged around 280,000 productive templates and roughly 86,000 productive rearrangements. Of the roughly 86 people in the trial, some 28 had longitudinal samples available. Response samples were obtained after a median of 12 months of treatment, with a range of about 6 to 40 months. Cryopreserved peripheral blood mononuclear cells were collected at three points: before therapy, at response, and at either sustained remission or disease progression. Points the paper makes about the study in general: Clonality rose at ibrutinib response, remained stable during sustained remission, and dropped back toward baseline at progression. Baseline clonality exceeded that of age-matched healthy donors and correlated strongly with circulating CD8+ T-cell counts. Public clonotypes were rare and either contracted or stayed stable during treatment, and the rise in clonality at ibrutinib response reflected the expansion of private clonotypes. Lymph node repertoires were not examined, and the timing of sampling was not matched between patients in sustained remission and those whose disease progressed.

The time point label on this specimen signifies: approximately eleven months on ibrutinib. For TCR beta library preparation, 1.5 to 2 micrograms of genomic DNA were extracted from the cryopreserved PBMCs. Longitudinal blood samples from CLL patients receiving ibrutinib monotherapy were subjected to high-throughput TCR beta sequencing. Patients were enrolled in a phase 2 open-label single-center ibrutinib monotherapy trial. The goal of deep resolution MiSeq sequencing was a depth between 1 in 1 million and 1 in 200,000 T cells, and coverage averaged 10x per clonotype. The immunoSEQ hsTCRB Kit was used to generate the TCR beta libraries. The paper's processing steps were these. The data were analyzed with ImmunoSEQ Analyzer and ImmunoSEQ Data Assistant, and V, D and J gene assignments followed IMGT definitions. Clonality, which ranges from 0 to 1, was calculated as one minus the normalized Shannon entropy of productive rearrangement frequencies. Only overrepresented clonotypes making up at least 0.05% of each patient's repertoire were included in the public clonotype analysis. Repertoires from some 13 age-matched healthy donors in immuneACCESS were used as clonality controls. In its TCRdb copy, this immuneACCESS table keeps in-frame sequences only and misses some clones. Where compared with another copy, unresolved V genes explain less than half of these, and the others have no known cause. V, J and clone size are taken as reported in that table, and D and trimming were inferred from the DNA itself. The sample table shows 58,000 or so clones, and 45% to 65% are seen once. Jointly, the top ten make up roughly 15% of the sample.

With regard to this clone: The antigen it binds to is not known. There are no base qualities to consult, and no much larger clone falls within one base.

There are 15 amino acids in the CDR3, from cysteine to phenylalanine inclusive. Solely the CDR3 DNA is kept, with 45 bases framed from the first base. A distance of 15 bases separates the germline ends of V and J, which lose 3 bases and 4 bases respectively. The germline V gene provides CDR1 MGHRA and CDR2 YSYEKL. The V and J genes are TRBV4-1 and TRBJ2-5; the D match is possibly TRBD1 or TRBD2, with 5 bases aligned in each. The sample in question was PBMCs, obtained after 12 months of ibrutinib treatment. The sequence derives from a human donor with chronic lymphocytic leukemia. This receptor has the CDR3 CASSQGREGRETQYF. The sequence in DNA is TGCGCCAGCAGCCAGGGACGTGAAGGACGAGAGACCCAGTACTTC.